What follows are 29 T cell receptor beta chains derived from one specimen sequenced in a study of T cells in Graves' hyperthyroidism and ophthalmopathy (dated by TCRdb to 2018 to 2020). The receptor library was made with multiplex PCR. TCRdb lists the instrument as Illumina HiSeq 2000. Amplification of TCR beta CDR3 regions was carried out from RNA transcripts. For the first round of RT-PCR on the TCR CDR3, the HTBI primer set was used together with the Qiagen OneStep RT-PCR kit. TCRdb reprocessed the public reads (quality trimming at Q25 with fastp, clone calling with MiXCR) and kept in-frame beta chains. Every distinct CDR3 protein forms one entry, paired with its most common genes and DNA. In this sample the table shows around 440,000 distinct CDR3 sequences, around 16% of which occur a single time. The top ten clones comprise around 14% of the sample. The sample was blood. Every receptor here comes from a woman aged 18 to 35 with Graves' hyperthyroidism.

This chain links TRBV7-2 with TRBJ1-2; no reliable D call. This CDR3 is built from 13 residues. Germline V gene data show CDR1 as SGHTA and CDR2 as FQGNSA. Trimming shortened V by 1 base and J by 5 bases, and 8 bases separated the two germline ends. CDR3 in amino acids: CASSLVEPYGYTF. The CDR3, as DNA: TGTGCCAGCAGCTTAGTGGAACCTTATGGCTACACCTTC.

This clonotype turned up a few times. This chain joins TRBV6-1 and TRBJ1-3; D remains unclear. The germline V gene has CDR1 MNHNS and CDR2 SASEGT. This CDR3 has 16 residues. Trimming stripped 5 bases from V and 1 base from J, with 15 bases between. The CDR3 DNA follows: TGTGCCAGCAGTCCAGGTTCCCTCTTGTCTGGAAACACCATATATTTT. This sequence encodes CASSPGSLLSGNTIYF.

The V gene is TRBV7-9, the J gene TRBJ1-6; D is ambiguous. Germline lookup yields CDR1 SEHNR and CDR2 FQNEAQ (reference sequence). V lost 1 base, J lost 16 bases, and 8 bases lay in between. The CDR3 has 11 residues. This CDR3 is CASSLDSRLHF. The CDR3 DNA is TGTGCCAGCAGCTTAGATTCGCGACTCCACTTT.

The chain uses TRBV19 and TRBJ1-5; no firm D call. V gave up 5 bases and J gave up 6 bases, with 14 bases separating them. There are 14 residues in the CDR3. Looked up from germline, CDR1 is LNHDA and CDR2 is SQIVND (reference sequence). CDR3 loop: CASSYLGYGQPQHF. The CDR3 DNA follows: TGTGCCAGTAGTTACCTGGGGTACGGTCAGCCCCAGCATTTT.

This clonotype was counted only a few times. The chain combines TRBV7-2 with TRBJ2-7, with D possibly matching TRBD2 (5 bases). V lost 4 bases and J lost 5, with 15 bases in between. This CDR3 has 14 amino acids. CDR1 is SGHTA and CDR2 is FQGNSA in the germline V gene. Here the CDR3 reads CASSSPRGADEQYF. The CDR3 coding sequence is TGTGCCAGCAGCTCGCCTCGGGGAGCGGACGAGCAGTACTTC. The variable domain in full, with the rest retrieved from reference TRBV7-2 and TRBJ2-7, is GAGVSQSPSNKVTEKGKDVELRCDPISGHTALYWYRQSLGQGLEFLIYFQGNSAPDKSGLPSDRFSAERTGGSVSTLTIQRTQQEDSAVYLCASSSPRGADEQYFGPGTRLTVT.

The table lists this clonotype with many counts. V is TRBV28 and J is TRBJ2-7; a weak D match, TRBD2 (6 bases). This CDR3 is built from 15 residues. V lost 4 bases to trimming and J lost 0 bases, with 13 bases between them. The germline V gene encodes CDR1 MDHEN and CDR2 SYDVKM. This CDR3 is CASSSPPGSSYEQYF. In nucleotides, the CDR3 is TGTGCCAGCAGTTCCCCCCCCGGGAGCTCCTACGAGCAGTACTTC.

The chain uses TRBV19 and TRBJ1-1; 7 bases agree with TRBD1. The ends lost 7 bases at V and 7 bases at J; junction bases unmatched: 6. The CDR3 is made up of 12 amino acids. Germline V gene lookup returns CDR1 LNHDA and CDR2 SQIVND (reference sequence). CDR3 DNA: TGTGCCAGTACTCGTCGGACAGGTGAAGCTTTCTTT. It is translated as CASTRRTGEAFF.

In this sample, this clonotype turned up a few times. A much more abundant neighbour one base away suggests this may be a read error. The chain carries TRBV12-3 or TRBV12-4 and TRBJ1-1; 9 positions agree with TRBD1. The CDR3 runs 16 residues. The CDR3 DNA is TGTGCCGGCAGTCCCCGGACAGGGGTTTGGAACACTGAAGCTTTCTTT. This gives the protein CAGSPRTGVWNTEAFF.

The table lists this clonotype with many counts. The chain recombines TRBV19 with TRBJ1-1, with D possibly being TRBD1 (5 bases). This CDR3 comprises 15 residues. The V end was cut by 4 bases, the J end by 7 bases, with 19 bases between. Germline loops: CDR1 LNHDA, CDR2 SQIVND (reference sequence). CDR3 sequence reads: CASSTRDGWRSEAFF. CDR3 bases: TGTGCCAGTAGTACCCGGGACGGGTGGCGTAGTGAAGCTTTCTTT.

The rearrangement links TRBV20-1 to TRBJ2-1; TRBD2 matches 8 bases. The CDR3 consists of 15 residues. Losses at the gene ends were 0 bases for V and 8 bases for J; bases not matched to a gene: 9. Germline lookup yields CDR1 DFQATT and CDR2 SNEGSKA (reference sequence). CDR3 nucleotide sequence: TGCAGTGCTAGAGATAACGGACTAGCTTCGTATGAGCAGTTCTTC. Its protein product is CSARDNGLASYEQFF.

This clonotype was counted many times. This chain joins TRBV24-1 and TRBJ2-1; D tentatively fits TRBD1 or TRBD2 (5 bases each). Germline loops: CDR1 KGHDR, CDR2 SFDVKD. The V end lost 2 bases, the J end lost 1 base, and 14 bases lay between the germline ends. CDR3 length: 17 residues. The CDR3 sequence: CATSDSGRGASYNEQFF. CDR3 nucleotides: TGTGCCACCAGTGATTCCGGTAGAGGGGCGTCCTACAATGAGCAGTTCTTC.

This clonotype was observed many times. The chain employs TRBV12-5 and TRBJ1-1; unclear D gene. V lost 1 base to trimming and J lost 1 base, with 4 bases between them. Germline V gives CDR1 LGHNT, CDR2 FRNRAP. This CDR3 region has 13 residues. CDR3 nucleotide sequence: TGTGCTAGTGGTTTGGATACGAACACTGAAGCTTTCTTT. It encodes CASGLDTNTEAFF. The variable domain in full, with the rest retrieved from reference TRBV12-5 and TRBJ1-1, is DARVTQTPRHKVTEMGQEVTMRCQPILGHNTVFWYRQTMMQGLELLAYFRNRAPLDDSGMPKDRFSAEMPDATLATLKIQPSEPRDSAVYFCASGLDTNTEAFFGQGTRLTVV.

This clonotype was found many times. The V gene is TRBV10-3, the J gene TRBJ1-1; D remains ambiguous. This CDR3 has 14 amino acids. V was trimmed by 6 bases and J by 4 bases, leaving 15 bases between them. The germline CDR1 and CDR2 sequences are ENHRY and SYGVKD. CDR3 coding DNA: TGTGCCATCAGCAGGACCCTAATTGGCACTGAAGCTTTCTTT. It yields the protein CAISRTLIGTEAFF.

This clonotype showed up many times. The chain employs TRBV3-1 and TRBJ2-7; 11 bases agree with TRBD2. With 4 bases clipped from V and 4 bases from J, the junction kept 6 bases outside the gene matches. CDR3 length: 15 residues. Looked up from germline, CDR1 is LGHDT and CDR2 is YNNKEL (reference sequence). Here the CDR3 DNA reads TGTGCCAGCAGCCCGACTAGCGGGAAGACTTACGAGCAGTACTTC. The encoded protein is CASSPTSGKTYEQYF.

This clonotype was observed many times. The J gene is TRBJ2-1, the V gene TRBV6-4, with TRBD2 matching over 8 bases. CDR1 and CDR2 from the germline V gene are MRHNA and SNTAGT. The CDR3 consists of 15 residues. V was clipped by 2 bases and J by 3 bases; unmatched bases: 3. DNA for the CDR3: TGTGCCAGCAGTGACGGGACTAGAGACTACAATGAGCAGTTCTTC. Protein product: CASSDGTRDYNEQFF.

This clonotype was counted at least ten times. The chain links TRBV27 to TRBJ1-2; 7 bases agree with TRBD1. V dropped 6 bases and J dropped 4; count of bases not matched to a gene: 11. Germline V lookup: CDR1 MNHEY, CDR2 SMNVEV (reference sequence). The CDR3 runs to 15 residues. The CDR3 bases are TGTGCCAGCAGCACCCCCGACAGGGTCCCCTATGGCTACACCTTC. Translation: CASSTPDRVPYGYTF.

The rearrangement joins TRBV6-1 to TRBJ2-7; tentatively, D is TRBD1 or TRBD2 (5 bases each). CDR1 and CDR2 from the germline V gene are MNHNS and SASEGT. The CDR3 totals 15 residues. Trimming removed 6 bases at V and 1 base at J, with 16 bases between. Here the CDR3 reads CASRIQGPSSYEQYF. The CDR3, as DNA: TGTGCCAGCAGGATTCAGGGACCTTCGTCCTACGAGCAGTACTTC.

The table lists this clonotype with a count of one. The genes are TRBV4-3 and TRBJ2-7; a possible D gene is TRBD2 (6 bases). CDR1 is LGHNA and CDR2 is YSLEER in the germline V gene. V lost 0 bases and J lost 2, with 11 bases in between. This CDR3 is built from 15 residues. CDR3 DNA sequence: TGCGCCAGCAGCCAAGATGAGACGGGGGCCTACGAGCAGTACTTC. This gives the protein CASSQDETGAYEQYF.

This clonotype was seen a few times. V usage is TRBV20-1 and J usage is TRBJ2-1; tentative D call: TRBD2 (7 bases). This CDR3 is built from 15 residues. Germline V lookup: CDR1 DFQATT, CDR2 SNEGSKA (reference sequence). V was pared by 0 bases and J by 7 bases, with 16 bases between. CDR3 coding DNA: TGCAGTGCTAGAGAAGGCGGGAGAGGGGGGAATGAGCAGTTCTTC. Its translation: CSAREGGRGGNEQFF.

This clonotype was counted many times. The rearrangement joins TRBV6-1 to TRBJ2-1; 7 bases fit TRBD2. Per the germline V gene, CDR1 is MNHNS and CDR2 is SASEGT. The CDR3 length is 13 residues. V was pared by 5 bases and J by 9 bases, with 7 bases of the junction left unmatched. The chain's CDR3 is CASSIKRGGEQFF. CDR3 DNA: TGTGCCAGCAGTATAAAGCGGGGTGGTGAGCAGTTCTTC.

The CDR3 protein is CASTKSGDGYTF. CDR3 DNA sequence: TGTGCCAGCACCAAAAGTGGGGATGGCTACACCTTC. This rearrangement joins TRBV7-9 to TRBJ1-2; D remains ambiguous. Deletions cut 7 bases from V and 6 bases from J, with 12 bases between. CDR3 length equals 12 residues. Germline assignment: CDR1 SEHNR and CDR2 FQNEAQ (reference sequence).

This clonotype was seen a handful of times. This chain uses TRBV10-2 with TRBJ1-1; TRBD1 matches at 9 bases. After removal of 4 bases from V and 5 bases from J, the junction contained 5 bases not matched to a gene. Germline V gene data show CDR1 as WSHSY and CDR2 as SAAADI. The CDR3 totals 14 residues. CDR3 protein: CASSGDRARTEAFF. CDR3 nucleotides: TGCGCCAGCAGTGGGGACAGGGCGAGAACTGAAGCTTTCTTT.

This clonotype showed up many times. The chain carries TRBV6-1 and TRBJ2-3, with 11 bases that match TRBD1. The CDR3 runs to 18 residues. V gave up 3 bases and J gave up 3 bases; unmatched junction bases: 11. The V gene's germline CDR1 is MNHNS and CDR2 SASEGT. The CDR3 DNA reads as TGTGCCAGCAGTGAGCGGTTTAGGACAGGGGGCCGTACAGATACGCAGTATTTT. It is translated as CASSERFRTGGRTDTQYF.

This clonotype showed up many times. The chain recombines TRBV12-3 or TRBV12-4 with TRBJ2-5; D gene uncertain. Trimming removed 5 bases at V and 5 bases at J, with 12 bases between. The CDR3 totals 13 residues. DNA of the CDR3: TGTGCCAGCAGTCAAGTCCCAACGGAGACCCAGTACTTC. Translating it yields CASSQVPTETQYF.

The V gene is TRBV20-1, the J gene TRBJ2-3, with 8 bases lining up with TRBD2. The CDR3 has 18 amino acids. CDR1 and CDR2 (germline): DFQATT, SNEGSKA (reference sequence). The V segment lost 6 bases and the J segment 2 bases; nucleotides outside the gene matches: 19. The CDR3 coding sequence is TGCAGTGCCGGACCCAATCGGCCAGCGGGGGCACTCACAGATACGCAGTATTTT. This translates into CSAGPNRPAGALTDTQYF.

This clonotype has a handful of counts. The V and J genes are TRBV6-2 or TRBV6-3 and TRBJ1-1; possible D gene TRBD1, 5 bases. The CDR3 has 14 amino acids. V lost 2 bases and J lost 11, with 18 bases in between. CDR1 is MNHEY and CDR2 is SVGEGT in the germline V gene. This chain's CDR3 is CASSYGAGLELAFF. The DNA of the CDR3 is TGTGCCAGCAGTTACGGGGCCGGGCTTGAGTTGGCTTTCTTT.

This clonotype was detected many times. DNA of the CDR3: TGTGCCAGCAGCCGGGACAGGGGGCGCGGGATCAATCAGCCCCAGCATTTT. It is translated as CASSRDRGRGINQPQHF. J is TRBJ1-5 and V is TRBV7-8; TRBD1 matches 12 bases. Trimming took 5 bases from V and 3 from J; bases not matched to a gene: 8. Germline V gene sequence: CDR1 SGHVS, CDR2 FQNEAQ. The CDR3 is made up of 17 amino acids.

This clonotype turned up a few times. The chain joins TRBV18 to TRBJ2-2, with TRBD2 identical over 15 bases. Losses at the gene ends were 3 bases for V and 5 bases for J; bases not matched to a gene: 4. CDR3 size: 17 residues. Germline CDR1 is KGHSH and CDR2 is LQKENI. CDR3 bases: TGTGCCAGCTCACCGGGACTAGCGGGAGGTGGAACCGGGGAGCTGTTTTTT. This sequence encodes CASSPGLAGGGTGELFF. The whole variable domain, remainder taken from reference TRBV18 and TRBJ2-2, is NAGVMQNPRHLVRRRGQEARLRCSPMKGHSHVYWYRQLPEEGLKFMVYLQKENIIDESGMPKERFSAEFPKEGPSILRIQQVVRGDSAAYFCASSPGLAGGGTGELFFGEGSRLTVL.

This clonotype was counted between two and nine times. Here the CDR3 DNA reads TGTGCCACCAGTGATTTCAGGGACAATAACTACGAGCAGTACTTC. This codes for CATSDFRDNNYEQYF. The chain has TRBV24-1 and TRBJ2-7, with D possibly being TRBD1 (6 bases). The CDR3 is made up of 15 amino acids. Trimming removed 1 base from V and 3 bases from J, with 12 bases in between. Germline values: CDR1 KGHDR, CDR2 SFDVKD.